Presented here are 26 T cell receptor beta chains from one specimen sequenced in a study of cytotoxic CD8 clonotypes in ibrutinib-treated CLL. Assay used: immunoSEQ multiplex PCR; TCRdb lists only in-frame clones, some missing. The sample has tens of thousands of clones, 65% to 75% seen once. The input for sequencing was PBMCs, taken after 24 months of ibrutinib treatment. Receptors were obtained from a human donor with chronic lymphocytic leukemia.

The V call is TRBV18, the J call TRBJ1-5; possibly TRBD1 for D (5 bases). With 2 bases removed from V and 7 bases from J, the gap between germline ends came to 12 bases. CDR1 and CDR2 (germline): KGHSH, LQKENI. The CDR3 contains 14 residues. CDR3 protein: CASSPSQGWQPQHF. DNA of the CDR3: TGTGCCAGCTCACCAAGCCAGGGCTGGCAGCCCCAGCATTTT.

By share, this clone counts as large. The chain recombines TRBV2 with TRBJ1-4; 8 positions match TRBD1. The CDR3 sequence is 18 residues long. With 0 bases clipped from V and 4 bases from J, the junction kept 10 bases outside the gene matches. Germline V CDR1 and CDR2: SNHLY, FYNNEI. The CDR3 sequence is CASSEARIGTGLNEKLFF. CDR3 DNA sequence: TGTGCCAGCAGTGAAGCGCGTATTGGGACAGGCCTTAATGAAAAACTGTTTTTT.

This clone came up a few times. V usage is TRBV19 and J usage is TRBJ1-2, with D perhaps TRBD1 (5 bases). Trimming pared 2 bases from V and 4 bases from J, leaving 17 bases between. Germline V gives CDR1 LNHDA, CDR2 SQIVND (reference sequence). CDR3 length: 16 residues. CDR3 amino acids: CASSISQGPPIYGYTF. The CDR3 nucleotides read TGTGCCAGTAGTATATCGCAGGGCCCCCCCATCTATGGCTACACCTTC. Full variable domain (outside the CDR3, taken from reference TRBV19 and TRBJ1-2): DGGITQSPKYLFRKEGQNVTLSCEQNLNHDAMYWYRQDPGQGLRLIYYSQIVNDFQKGDIAEGYSVSREKKESFPLTVTSAQKNPTAFYLCASSISQGPPIYGYTFGSGTRLTVV.

The chain combines TRBV19 with TRBJ1-2; 8 bases are shared with TRBD1. Germline V gene sequence: CDR1 LNHDA, CDR2 SQIVND (reference sequence). The junction had 4 bases not matched to a gene; V was cut back by 5 bases and J by 5 bases. The CDR3 covers 13 residues. The CDR3 reads CASSEDREYGYTF. The CDR3 coding sequence is TGTGCCAGTAGTGAGGACAGGGAATATGGCTACACCTTC.

The gene calls are TRBV27 and TRBJ1-5, with a possible D match to TRBD1 (6 bases). Germline CDR1 reads MNHEY; CDR2 reads SMNVEV (reference sequence). The V end lost 2 bases, the J end lost 0 bases, and 11 bases lay between the germline ends. The CDR3 is 16 residues long. The CDR3 DNA reads TGTGCCAGCAGTTTACATCGGGACATTAGCAATCAGCCCCAGCATTTT. Translation: CASSLHRDISNQPQHF.

V and J are TRBV4-1 and TRBJ2-7; 7 bases agree with TRBD1. In germline, CDR1 is MGHRA, CDR2 YSYEKL. The CDR3 loop spans 17 amino acids. The V segment lost 1 base and the J segment 0 bases; nucleotides outside the gene matches: 9. CDR3 residues: CASSQGGLWDSSYEQYF. CDR3 nucleotides: TGCGCCAGCAGCCAAGGGGGGTTGTGGGACAGCTCCTACGAGCAGTACTTC.

The chain employs TRBV10-3 and TRBJ1-2, with a possible D match to TRBD1 (6 bases). V was trimmed by 7 bases and J by 8 bases, leaving 17 bases between them. This CDR3 has 13 amino acids. The germline gives CDR1 ENHRY, CDR2 SYGVKD. The CDR3 loop reads CAINVQGPGGYTF. The CDR3, as DNA: TGTGCCATCAACGTACAGGGCCCAGGGGGCTACACCTTC.

The V and J genes are TRBV2 and TRBJ2-3; 9 bases agree with TRBD2. CDR1 and CDR2 from the germline V gene are SNHLY and FYNNEI. V was clipped by 6 bases and J by 5 bases; unmatched bases: 12. This CDR3 region has 16 residues. As DNA, the CDR3 is TGTGCCAGCAGAGTCCCAGCGGGGGGTGGCCAAGATACGCAGTATTTT. It specifies CASRVPAGGGQDTQYF.

A remark on this clone: At the DNA level, this CDR3 is encoded by other sequences in the same sample as well. The CDR3 nucleotides read TGTGCCAGTAGTTCACAGGGTGCGGCCTATGGCTACACCTTC. Amino acid sequence: CASSSQGAAYGYTF. This chain uses TRBV19 with TRBJ1-2; the D gene is possibly TRBD1 (6 bases). The CDR3 is made up of 14 amino acids. Germline lookup yields CDR1 LNHDA and CDR2 SQIVND (reference sequence). V was cut by 5 bases and J by 4 bases, with 14 bases left in between.

This chain connects TRBV11-3 to TRBJ2-2; 8 positions agree with TRBD1. The V and J ends lost 3 bases and 7 bases, in that order; junction bases with no gene match: 7. Germline lookup yields CDR1 SGHNT and CDR2 YENEEA. The CDR3 consists of 15 residues. DNA of the CDR3: TGTGCCAGCAGCTTCCGCAGGGGGCAAGGCGGGGAGCTGTTTTTT. Amino acids: CASSFRRGQGGELFF.

The chain combines TRBV5-1 with TRBJ1-2; D not certain. Germline V gene data show CDR1 as SGHRS and CDR2 as YFSETQ. The length of the CDR3 is 16 residues. The ends were cut back, 6 bases at V and 4 bases at J, with 22 bases in the middle. CDR3 nucleotides: TGCGCCAGCACCCCCGATGGGGTCCCGGACGGCTATGGCTACACCTTC. It translates to CASTPDGVPDGYGYTF.

The J gene is TRBJ2-7, the V gene TRBV11-2; 8 positions match TRBD1. There are 15 residues in the CDR3. Germline V gene lookup returns CDR1 SGHAT and CDR2 FQNNGV. V lost 7 bases, J lost 5 bases, and 13 bases stayed unmatched. CDR3 amino acids: CASTPRTGNVHEQYF. The DNA of the CDR3 is TGTGCCAGCACCCCACGGACAGGGAATGTCCACGAGCAGTACTTC.

The gene calls are TRBV12-5 and TRBJ2-1; 7 bases map to TRBD2. Trimming cost V 4 bases and J 2 bases; bases outside gene matches: 5. Per germline, CDR1 LGHNT and CDR2 FRNRAP. CDR3 length: 15 residues. Written as DNA, the CDR3 is TGTGCTAGTGGTTCCCTGGGGGGGGCCTACAATGAGCAGTTCTTC. Encoded protein: CASGSLGGAYNEQFF.

This chain links TRBV27 with TRBJ1-2, with a weak D call TRBD1 (5 bases). The CDR3 contains 13 residues. V lost 6 bases to trimming and J lost 3 bases, with 11 bases between them. Germline V lookup: CDR1 MNHEY, CDR2 SMNVEV (reference sequence). The CDR3 DNA follows: TGTGCCAGCAGCGCCGGGGGTTACTATGGCTACACCTTC. Its translation is CASSAGGYYGYTF.

This chain links TRBV5-5 with TRBJ1-5, with a weak D call TRBD1 (6 bases). The germline V gene has CDR1 SGHKS and CDR2 YYEKEE (reference sequence). This CDR3 has 13 amino acids. Trimming took 5 bases from V and 4 from J, leaving 10 bases between them. The CDR3 sequence is CASRLTGNQPQHF. CDR3 nucleotides: TGTGCCAGCAGACTCACAGGGAATCAGCCCCAGCATTTT.

The V call is TRBV2, the J call TRBJ2-7; tentatively, D is TRBD1 (6 bases). Germline values: CDR1 SNHLY, CDR2 FYNNEI. Between the trimmed V and J ends, which lost 5 bases and 1 base, there was a span of 9 bases. The CDR3 runs 13 residues. The DNA of the CDR3 is TGTGCCAGCAGTCCCCAGGGGTCCTACGAGCAGTACTTC. Translated, it gives CASSPQGSYEQYF.

The rearrangement links TRBV7-9 to TRBJ1-2, with D hard to call. Trimming cost V 8 bases and J 2 bases, with 12 bases left between them. CDR1 SEHNR and CDR2 FQNEAQ come from the germline V gene (reference sequence). This CDR3 has 13 amino acids. The CDR3 spells CASSGRINYGYTF. The CDR3 DNA is TGTGCCAGCTCCGGACGGATCAACTATGGCTACACCTTC.

This clone has only a few counts. The chain carries TRBV19 and TRBJ1-6, with TRBD1 identical over 8 bases. The trim removed 3 bases at V and 8 bases at J, leaving 9 bases unmatched. The CDR3 is 16 amino acids. Germline V gene data show CDR1 as LNHDA and CDR2 as SQIVND (reference sequence). In DNA, the CDR3 is TGTGCCAGTAGTATCAGACAGGGGAACGGGGATTCACCCCTCCACTTT. Translating it yields CASSIRQGNGDSPLHF.

This clone was detected only a few times. This chain links TRBV5-5 with TRBJ1-1; perhaps TRBD1 as D (6 bases). The CDR3 has 16 amino acids. Germline values: CDR1 SGHKS, CDR2 YYEKEE (reference sequence). V was cut by 4 bases and J by 0 bases, with 16 bases left in between. The DNA for the CDR3 is TGTGCCAGCAGCGGGGAACAGGGTTGGCTGAACACTGAAGCTTTCTTT. This translates into CASSGEQGWLNTEAFF.

The gene calls are TRBV2 and TRBJ2-1; D uncertain. V was shortened by 10 bases and J by 9 bases, with 16 bases between the two germline ends. Looked up from germline, CDR1 is SNHLY and CDR2 is FYNNEI. This CDR3 region has 12 residues. CDR3 amino acids: CAILDRPGEQFF. In nucleotides, the CDR3 is TGTGCCATCCTCGATAGGCCCGGTGAGCAGTTCTTC.

In its sample, this clone was seen a few times. J is TRBJ1-2 and V is TRBV10-1, with 7 positions matching TRBD1. The trim removed 3 bases at V and 5 bases at J, leaving 3 bases unmatched. CDR3 length: 13 residues. CDR1 is WNHNN, CDR2 SYGVQD, per germline (reference sequence). CDR3 region: CASSDLTGYGYTF. CDR3 DNA sequence: TGCGCCAGCAGTGACTTGACAGGGTATGGCTACACCTTC.

The chain employs TRBV27 and TRBJ2-2; D uncertain. This CDR3 comprises 15 residues. Germline lookup yields CDR1 MNHEY and CDR2 SMNVEV (reference sequence). Trimming removed 2 bases at V and 4 bases at J, with 11 bases between. The CDR3, as DNA: TGTGCCAGCAGTTTAGAGGCTGGGGTCACCGGGGAGCTGTTTTTT. This codes for CASSLEAGVTGELFF.

V is TRBV5-5 and J is TRBJ1-2, with D maybe TRBD1 (6 bases). This CDR3 has 13 residues. The germline V gene encodes CDR1 SGHKS and CDR2 YYEKEE (reference sequence). Trimming took off 2 bases at V and 4 bases at J, with 9 bases between the two ends. CDR3 sequence: CASSLTGAYGYTF. The CDR3 nucleotides read TGTGCCAGCAGCTTAACGGGGGCCTATGGCTACACCTTC. The full variable domain, rest sourced from reference TRBV5-5 and TRBJ1-2, is DAGVTQSPTHLIKTRGQQVTLRCSPISGHKSVSWYQQVLGQGPQFIFQYYEKEERGRGNFPDRFSARQFPNYSSELNVNALLLGDSALYLCASSLTGAYGYTFGSGTRLTVV.

V usage is TRBV5-6 and J usage is TRBJ1-1; TRBD1 is a possible D gene (5 bases). CDR1 and CDR2 (germline): SGHDT, YYEEEE. V gave up 6 bases and J gave up 3 bases, with 18 bases separating them. There are 15 residues in the CDR3. Here the CDR3 DNA reads TGTGCCAGCAACAATGGGGGGGTTTTGGACACTGAAGCTTTCTTT. Translation gives CASNNGGVLDTEAFF.

This chain connects TRBV27 to TRBJ2-1; either TRBD1 or TRBD2 may supply D (5 bases each). The length of the CDR3 is 17 residues. CDR1 is MNHEY, CDR2 SMNVEV, per germline (reference sequence). V dropped 2 bases and J dropped 0 bases, with 14 bases sitting between them. CDR3 nucleotide sequence: TGTGCCAGCAGTTTAGGTTCTTCAGGGAGCTCCTACAATGAGCAGTTCTTC. Amino acid sequence: CASSLGSSGSSYNEQFF.

This clone was counted a few times. V and J are TRBV11-2 and TRBJ2-7; 8 positions agree with TRBD2. The V segment lost 5 bases and the J segment 2 bases; nucleotides outside the gene matches: 11. CDR1 is SGHAT, CDR2 FQNNGV, per germline. This CDR3 has 16 amino acids. The DNA for the CDR3 is TGTGCCAGCAGCCAACAGGTCATAGCGGGGACCTACGAGCAGTACTTC. Its translation is CASSQQVIAGTYEQYF.